This T cell receptor beta chain was sequenced during a study of T cells in Graves' hyperthyroidism and ophthalmopathy. CDR1 is SGHDT, CDR2 YYEEEE, per germline. Both ends counted, the CDR3 spans 14 residues. RNA transcripts yielded amplified TCR beta CDR3 regions. When the TCR CDR3 underwent first-round RT-PCR, the HTBI primer set was used. From the multiplex PCR reads, TCRdb called clonotypes with MiXCR, one entry per CDR3 protein. The sample holds more than 500,000 distinct CDR3 sequences, 15% to 20% seen once. This clonotype showed up many times. The DNA is left out, because the CDR3 cannot be placed on it with certainty; the CDR3 is given as TCRdb lists it.

The gene calls are TRBV5-6 and TRBJ1-5; TRBD1 is taken as the D call from the table, unchecked against the DNA. This receptor was obtained from a woman aged 25 to 45 with Graves' ophthalmopathy. The sample consisted of blood. The CDR3 sequence is CASSATVSGPDQHF.